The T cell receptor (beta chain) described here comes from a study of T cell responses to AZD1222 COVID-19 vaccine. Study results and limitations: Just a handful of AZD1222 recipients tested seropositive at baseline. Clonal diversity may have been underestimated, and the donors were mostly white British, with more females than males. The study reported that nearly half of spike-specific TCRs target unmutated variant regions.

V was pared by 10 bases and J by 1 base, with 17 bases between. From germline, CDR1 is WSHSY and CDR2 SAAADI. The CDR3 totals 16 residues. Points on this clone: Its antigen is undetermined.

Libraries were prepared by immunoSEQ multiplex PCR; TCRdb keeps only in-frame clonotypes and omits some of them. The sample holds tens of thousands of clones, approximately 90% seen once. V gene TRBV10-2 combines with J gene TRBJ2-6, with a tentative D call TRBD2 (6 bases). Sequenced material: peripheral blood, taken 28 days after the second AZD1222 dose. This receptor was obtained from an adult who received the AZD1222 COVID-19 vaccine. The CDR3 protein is CATTIKGLSGANVLTF. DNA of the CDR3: TGCGCCACCACCATTAAGGGACTGTCTGGGGCCAACGTCCTGACTTTC.